This is a list of T cell receptor beta chains from one sample in a study of PD-L1 blockade in urothelial cancer. Clones were read by immunoSEQ multiplex PCR, and TCRdb kept only the in-frame ones, dropping some. The repertoire holds 100,000 to 150,000 clones, with about 82% as singletons. The input for sequencing was PBMCs, taken around atezolizumab (anti-PD-L1) treatment. Receptors were obtained from a man aged 50-59 years with urothelial cancer. Each CDR3 is given with its conserved first and last residue. D genes are given only for firm matches. For some rows the clone size is stated as once, few or many, or as a class when expanded; others skip it.

V gene	D gene	J gene	clone size	CDR3 protein	CDR3 DNA
TRBV30	-	TRBJ2-7	once	CAWSKTGVQKGQYF	TGTGCCTGGAGTAAGACGGGAGTACAGAAGGGGCAGTACTTC
TRBV6-1	-	TRBJ2-1	-	CASISTVSSYNEQFF	TGTGCCAGCATCTCGACTGTGAGCTCCTACAATGAGCAGTTCTTC
TRBV6-6	-	TRBJ1-4	-	CASSYRRGEKLFF	TGTGCCAGCAGTTACCGACGGGGGGAAAAACTGTTTTTT
TRBV28	TRBD2	TRBJ2-3	once	CASRNLAGGYTQYF	TGTGCCAGCAGGAACCTAGCGGGGGGCTATACGCAGTATTTT
TRBV28	TRBD1	TRBJ1-5	-	CASFEGTGSRPQHF	TGTGCCAGCTTTGAGGGGACAGGGAGTAGACCCCAGCATTTT
TRBV30	-	TRBJ1-1	-	CASQGFAEAFF	TGTGCCTCCCAGGGTTTCGCTGAAGCTTTCTTT
TRBV28	TRBD2	TRBJ2-3	-	CAHFGAGDGTQYF	TGTGCGCACTTTGGGGCGGGAGACGGTACGCAGTATTTT
TRBV28	-	TRBJ2-3	-	CASSLQRSTDTQYF	TGTGCCAGCAGTTTACAGCGGAGCACAGATACGCAGTATTTT
TRBV15	-	TRBJ2-1	-	CATLLMEFF	TGTGCCACCCTACTTATGGAGTTCTTC
TRBV19	TRBD2	TRBJ2-3	few	CASSFGLAGFTDTQYF	TGTGCCAGTAGTTTCGGGCTAGCGGGTTTCACAGATACGCAGTATTTT
TRBV5-4	TRBD2	TRBJ2-5	-	CASSTSGSRQETQYF	TGTGCCAGCAGCACTAGCGGGAGCAGACAAGAGACCCAGTACTTC
TRBV5-1	-	TRBJ1-4	once	CASSLGRGWGTNEKLFF	TGCGCCAGCAGCTTGGGAAGGGGTTGGGGAACTAATGAAAAACTGTTTTTT
TRBV5-4	TRBD1	TRBJ1-6	-	CATRQGLSNSPLHF	TGTGCCACCAGACAGGGGCTGAGTAATTCACCCCTCCACTTT
TRBV7-8	-	TRBJ2-3	-	CASSLAGSGQQYF	TGTGCCAGCAGCTTAGCTGGCAGCGGGCAACAGTATTTT
TRBV14	TRBD2	TRBJ2-1	-	CASSPTSGGNEQFF	TGTGCCAGCAGCCCGACTAGCGGGGGCAATGAGCAGTTCTTC
TRBV19	TRBD1	TRBJ1-5	-	CASSKPFTGEGNQPQHF	TGTGCCAGTAGTAAACCATTCACAGGGGAGGGCAATCAGCCCCAGCATTTT
TRBV6-5	TRBD2	TRBJ2-7	-	CASSYSGGRADEQYF	TGTGCCAGCAGTTACTCTGGCGGGAGGGCGGACGAGCAGTACTTC
TRBV28	TRBD1	TRBJ2-1	-	CASSPRTGTSYNEQFF	TGTGCCAGCAGTCCCCGGACAGGGACCTCCTACAATGAGCAGTTCTTC
TRBV9	-	TRBJ2-7	-	CASSARTGGDEQYF	TGTGCCAGCAGCGCCCGGACGGGGGGCGACGAGCAGTACTTC
TRBV5-1	-	TRBJ1-1	many	CASSFGRGTEAFF	TGCGCCAGCAGCTTCGGAAGGGGGACTGAAGCTTTCTTT
TRBV4-2	-	TRBJ2-1	-	CASSQRVGGEQFF	TGTGCCAGCAGCCAGAGAGTAGGGGGTGAGCAGTTCTTC
TRBV13	TRBD2	TRBJ2-5	-	CASSAREGRGETQYF	TGTGCCAGCAGCGCGCGGGAGGGCCGGGGTGAGACCCAGTACTTC
TRBV7-8	-	TRBJ1-2	-	CASSLVDSIYGYTF	TGTGCCAGCAGCTTAGTCGACAGCATCTATGGCTACACCTTC
TRBV25-1	-	TRBJ2-3	-	CASSELSGFTDTQYF	TGTGCCAGCAGTGAACTCTCGGGATTCACAGATACGCAGTATTTT
TRBV6-1	TRBD1	TRBJ1-1	-	CASSSGTGSTEAFF	TGTGCCAGCAGTTCCGGGACAGGGAGCACTGAAGCTTTCTTT
TRBV7-3	TRBD1	TRBJ2-2	few	CASSPTGADTGELFF	TGTGCCAGCAGCCCCACAGGGGCGGACACCGGGGAGCTGTTTTTT
TRBV28	TRBD1	TRBJ1-2	-	CASSSDRGGGYTF	TGTGCCAGCAGTTCCGACAGGGGTGGTGGCTACACCTTC
TRBV10-3	TRBD2	TRBJ2-3	-	CAISDRGENTDTQYF	TGTGCCATCAGTGATCGGGGGGAGAATACAGATACGCAGTATTTT
TRBV6-1	-	TRBJ2-4	-	CASSGSRGNIQYF	TGTGCCAGCAGCGGATCTAGGGGGAACATTCAGTACTTC
TRBV27	-	TRBJ2-1	-	CATTPGDGGRNNEQFF	TGTGCCACCACTCCCGGAGATGGCGGGCGCAACAATGAGCAGTTCTTC
TRBV7-2	-	TRBJ2-7	-	CASGAGGLRSYEQYF	TGTGCCAGCGGGGCCGGGGGACTTCGCTCCTACGAGCAGTACTTC
TRBV28	TRBD1	TRBJ1-1	-	CASRTGRHTEAFF	TGTGCCAGCCGGACAGGACGGCACACTGAAGCTTTCTTT
TRBV2	-	TRBJ1-6	-	CASSETGGANSPLHF	TGTGCCAGCAGTGAAACCGGGGGAGCCAATTCACCCCTCCACTTT
TRBV7-7	-	TRBJ2-2	-	CASSSGRTINTGELFF	TGTGCTAGCAGCTCAGGGCGGACGATAAACACCGGGGAGCTGTTTTTT
TRBV6-5	TRBD2	TRBJ2-1	-	CASRRTSGLYNEQFF	TGTGCCAGCCGGCGGACTAGCGGACTCTACAATGAGCAGTTCTTC
TRBV6-1	TRBD1	TRBJ1-5	few	CASSGQGAWSNQPQHF	TGTGCCAGCAGTGGACAGGGGGCTTGGAGCAATCAGCCCCAGCATTTT
TRBV30	-	TRBJ1-2	-	CAWSRGYGYTF	TGTGCCTGGAGTAGGGGATACGGCTACACCTTC
TRBV23-1	-	TRBJ2-1	-	CASSHFPVRVHWNEQFF	TGCGCCAGCAGTCATTTTCCCGTTCGGGTACATTGGAATGAGCAGTTCTTC
TRBV4-2	TRBD2	TRBJ2-5	-	CASSQLRQVRTSGRGWVSEETQYF	TGTGCCAGCAGCCAATTAAGACAGGTTCGGACTAGCGGGAGAGGTTGGGTGAGTGAAGAGACCCAGTACTTC
TRBV29-1	-	TRBJ2-5	-	CSVSERETQYF	TGCAGCGTTTCCGAGAGGGAGACCCAGTACTTC
TRBV6-1	TRBD1	TRBJ2-7	-	CASRARTGDNYEQYF	TGTGCCAGCAGAGCAAGGACAGGGGACAACTACGAGCAGTACTTC
TRBV14	TRBD1	TRBJ2-7	-	CASSRTGPAYEQYF	TGTGCCAGCAGCCGGACAGGGCCGGCCTACGAGCAGTACTTC
TRBV5-6	-	TRBJ2-3	-	CASSLGQIGDTQYF	TGTGCCAGCAGCTTGGGACAAATAGGAGATACGCAGTATTTT
TRBV11-2	TRBD1	TRBJ1-1	few	CASSPQGQGAEAFF	TGTGCCAGCAGCCCTCAGGGACAGGGGGCCGAAGCTTTCTTT
TRBV14	-	TRBJ1-4	few	CASSQVRVEKLFF	TGTGCCAGCAGCCAAGTTCGGGTGGAAAAACTGTTTTTT
TRBV10-3	TRBD2	TRBJ2-7	-	CATSSRTSDNEQYF	TGTGCCACCTCGAGCAGGACTAGCGACAACGAGCAGTACTTC
TRBV9	-	TRBJ2-3	-	CASTLTSTSTDTQYF	TGTGCCAGCACCCTTACTAGCACAAGCACAGATACGCAGTATTTT
TRBV27	TRBD2	TRBJ2-3	-	CASSSRGRGTDTQYF	TGTGCCAGCAGTTCGCGGGGGAGGGGCACAGATACGCAGTATTTT
TRBV7-2	-	TRBJ2-7	-	CASSPRGLTEAQYF	TGTGCCAGCAGCCCCAGAGGACTCACCGAGGCGCAGTACTTC
TRBV7-8	-	TRBJ1-2	-	CASSLVGQGLYGYTF	TGTGCCAGCAGCTTAGTAGGGCAGGGGCTATATGGCTACACCTTC
TRBV14	TRBD1	TRBJ1-2	-	CASSPLGQGNYGYTF	TGTGCCAGCAGCCCCCTGGGACAGGGGAACTATGGCTACACCTTC
TRBV27	-	TRBJ2-7	-	CASSLSIVDSSYEQYF	TGTGCCAGCAGTTTATCGATTGTGGACAGCTCCTACGAGCAGTACTTC
TRBV5-4	TRBD1	TRBJ1-1	-	CASSPTGTGGRNTEAFF	TGTGCCAGCAGCCCTACGGGGACAGGGGGCAGGAACACTGAAGCTTTCTTT
TRBV9	-	TRBJ1-4	-	CASSVDESEKLFF	TGTGCCAGCAGCGTAGATGAAAGCGAAAAACTGTTTTTT
TRBV6-5	-	TRBJ2-5	-	CASSYSSVQETQYF	TGTGCCAGCAGTTACTCTTCAGTCCAAGAGACCCAGTACTTC
TRBV5-1	-	TRBJ1-4	-	CASSPGRGTNEKLFF	TGCGCCAGCAGCCCGGGCCGAGGGACTAATGAAAAACTGTTTTTT
TRBV23-1	TRBD2	TRBJ2-5	-	CASSQWGGETQYF	TGCGCCAGCAGTCAATGGGGGGGTGAGACCCAGTACTTC
TRBV5-1	TRBD2	TRBJ2-1	-	CASSPAGTSPEQFF	TGCGCCAGCAGCCCGGCCGGGACTAGTCCTGAGCAGTTCTTC
TRBV5-4	-	TRBJ2-3	-	CASSPPGRTSTDTQYF	TGTGCCAGCAGCCCTCCCGGGCGGACTAGCACAGATACGCAGTATTTT
TRBV30	-	TRBJ2-2	-	CAWSSYRTGMEELFF	TGTGCCTGGAGTTCCTACCGAACAGGGATGGAGGAGCTGTTTTTT